This T cell receptor (beta chain) derives from a study of T cells after yellow fever vaccination. As for the study in general: With SMART-Seq v4 Ultra Low Input, the fractions containing low cell numbers were prepared. Study-wide results and limits: Relatively few clonotypes were ones that appeared in both CD4 and CD8 compartments.

For TCR, cDNA came from 5'RACE template switching, which added a universal primer site and UMIs. TCRdb ran MiXCR on the 5' RACE reads and lists one entry per CDR3 protein. This sample yields 60,000 to 95,000 distinct CDR3 sequences, of which 7.3% are seen a single time; approximately 30% belongs to the top ten. As to this clonotype: Its specificity is not known. A much larger clone lies one base from this, so it may be a read error.

Trimming took 2 bases from V and 9 from J, leaving 7 bases between them. The germline gives CDR1 KGHDR, CDR2 SFDVKD. This CDR3 spans 12 amino acids. The V gene is TRBV24-1, the J gene TRBJ2-1; the D is unclear. Source: CD8+ T cells sorted from PBMCs, taken roughly 10 days after the first yellow fever vaccination. The sequence was obtained from a man aged 18 to 30 who received the YFV17D yellow fever vaccine. The CDR3 DNA is TGTGCCACCAGTGATTCCCCTAGTGAGCAGTTCTTC. It translates to CATSDSPSEQFF.